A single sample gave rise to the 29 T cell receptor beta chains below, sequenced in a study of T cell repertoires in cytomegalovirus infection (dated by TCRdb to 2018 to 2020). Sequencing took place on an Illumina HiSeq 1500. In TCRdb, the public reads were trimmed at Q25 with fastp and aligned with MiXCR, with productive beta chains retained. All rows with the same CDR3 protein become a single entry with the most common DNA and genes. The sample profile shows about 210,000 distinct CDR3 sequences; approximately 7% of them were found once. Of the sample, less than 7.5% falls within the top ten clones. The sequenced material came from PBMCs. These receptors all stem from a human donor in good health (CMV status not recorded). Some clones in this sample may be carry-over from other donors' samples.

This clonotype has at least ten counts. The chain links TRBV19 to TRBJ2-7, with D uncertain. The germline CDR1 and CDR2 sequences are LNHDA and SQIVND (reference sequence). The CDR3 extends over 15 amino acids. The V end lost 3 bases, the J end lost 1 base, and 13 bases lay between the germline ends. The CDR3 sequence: CASSMSAGRSYEQYF. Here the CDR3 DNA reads TGTGCCAGTAGTATGTCGGCAGGCCGGTCCTACGAGCAGTACTTC.

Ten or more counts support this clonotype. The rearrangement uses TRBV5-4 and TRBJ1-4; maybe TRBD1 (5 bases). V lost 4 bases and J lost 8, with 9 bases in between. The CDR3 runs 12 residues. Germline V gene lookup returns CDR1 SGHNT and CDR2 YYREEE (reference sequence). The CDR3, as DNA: TGTGCCAGCAGCATTCCAGGGGAAAAACTGTTTTTT. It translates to CASSIPGEKLFF.

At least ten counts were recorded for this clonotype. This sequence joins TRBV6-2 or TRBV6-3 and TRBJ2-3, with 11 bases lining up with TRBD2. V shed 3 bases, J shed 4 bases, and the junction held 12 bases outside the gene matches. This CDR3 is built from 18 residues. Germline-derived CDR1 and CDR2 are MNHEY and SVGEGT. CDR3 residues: CASSYLRLAGRSPDTQYF. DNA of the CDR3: TGTGCCAGCAGTTATCTTCGACTAGCGGGGCGCTCACCAGATACGCAGTATTTT.

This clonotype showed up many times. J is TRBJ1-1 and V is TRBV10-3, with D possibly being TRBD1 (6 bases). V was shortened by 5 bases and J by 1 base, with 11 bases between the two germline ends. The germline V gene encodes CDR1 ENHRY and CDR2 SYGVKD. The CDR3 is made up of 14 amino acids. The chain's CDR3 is CAISKGHQNTEAFF. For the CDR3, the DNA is TGTGCCATCAGTAAGGGACACCAGAACACTGAAGCTTTCTTT.

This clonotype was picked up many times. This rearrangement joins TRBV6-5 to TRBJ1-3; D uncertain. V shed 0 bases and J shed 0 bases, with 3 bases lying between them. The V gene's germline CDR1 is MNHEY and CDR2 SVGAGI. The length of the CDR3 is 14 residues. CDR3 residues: CASSYSTSGNTIYF. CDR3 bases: TGTGCCAGCAGTTACTCGACCTCTGGAAACACCATATATTTT.

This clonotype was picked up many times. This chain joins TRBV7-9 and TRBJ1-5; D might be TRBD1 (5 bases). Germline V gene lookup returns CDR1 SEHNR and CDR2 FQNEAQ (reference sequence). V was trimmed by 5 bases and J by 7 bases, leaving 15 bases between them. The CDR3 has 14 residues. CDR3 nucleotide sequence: TGTGCCAGCAGCACAGAGCCCTCAGGGCAGCCCCAGCATTTT. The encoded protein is CASSTEPSGQPQHF. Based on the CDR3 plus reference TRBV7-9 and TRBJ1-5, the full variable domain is DTGVSQNPRHKITKRGQNVTFRCDPISEHNRLYWYRQTLGQGPEFLTYFQNEAQLEKSRLLSDRFSAERPKGSFSTLEIQRTEQGDSAMYLCASSTEPSGQPQHFGDGTRLSIL.

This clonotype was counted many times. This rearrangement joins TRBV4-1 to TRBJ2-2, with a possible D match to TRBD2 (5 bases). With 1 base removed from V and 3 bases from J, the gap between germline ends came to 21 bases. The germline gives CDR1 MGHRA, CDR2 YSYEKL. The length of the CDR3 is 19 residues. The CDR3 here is CASSQVRIREHSYTGELFF. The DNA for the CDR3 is TGCGCCAGCAGCCAAGTCCGGATTCGGGAACACAGCTACACCGGGGAGCTGTTTTTT.

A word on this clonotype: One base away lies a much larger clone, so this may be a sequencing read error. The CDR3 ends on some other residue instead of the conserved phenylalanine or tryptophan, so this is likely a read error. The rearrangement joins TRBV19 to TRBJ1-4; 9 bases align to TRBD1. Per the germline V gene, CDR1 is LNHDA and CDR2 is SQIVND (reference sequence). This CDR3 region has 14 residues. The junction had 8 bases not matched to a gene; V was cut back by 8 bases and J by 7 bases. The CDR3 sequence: CASSPGQGSEKLFS. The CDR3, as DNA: TGTGCCAGTTCTCCGGGACAGGGATCTGAAAAACTGTTTTCT.

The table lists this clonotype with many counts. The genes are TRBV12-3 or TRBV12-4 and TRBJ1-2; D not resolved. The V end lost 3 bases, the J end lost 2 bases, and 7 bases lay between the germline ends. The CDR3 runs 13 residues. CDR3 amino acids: CASSFMGNYGYTF. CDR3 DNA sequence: TGTGCCAGCAGTTTCATGGGCAACTATGGCTACACCTTC.

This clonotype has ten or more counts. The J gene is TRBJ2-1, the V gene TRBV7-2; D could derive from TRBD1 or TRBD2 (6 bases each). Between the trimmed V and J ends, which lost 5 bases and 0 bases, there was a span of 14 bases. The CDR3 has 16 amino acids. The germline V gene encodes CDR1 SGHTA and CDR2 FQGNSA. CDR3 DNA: TGTGCCAGCAGCCCTAGATGGGGGGCCTCCTACAATGAGCAGTTCTTC. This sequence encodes CASSPRWGASYNEQFF.

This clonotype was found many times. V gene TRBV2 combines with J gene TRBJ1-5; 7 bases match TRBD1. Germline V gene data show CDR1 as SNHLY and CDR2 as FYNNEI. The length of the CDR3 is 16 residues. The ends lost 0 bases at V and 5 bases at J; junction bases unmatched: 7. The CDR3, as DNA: TGTGCCAGCAGTGAAGCGATGGGACAGCTCTATCAGCCCCAGCATTTT. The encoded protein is CASSEAMGQLYQPQHF.

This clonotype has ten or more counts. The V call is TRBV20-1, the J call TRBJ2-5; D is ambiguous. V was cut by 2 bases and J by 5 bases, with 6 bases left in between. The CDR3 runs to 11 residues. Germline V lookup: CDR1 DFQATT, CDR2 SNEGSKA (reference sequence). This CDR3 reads CSARIPETQYF. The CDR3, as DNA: TGCAGTGCTAGAATACCCGAGACCCAGTACTTC.

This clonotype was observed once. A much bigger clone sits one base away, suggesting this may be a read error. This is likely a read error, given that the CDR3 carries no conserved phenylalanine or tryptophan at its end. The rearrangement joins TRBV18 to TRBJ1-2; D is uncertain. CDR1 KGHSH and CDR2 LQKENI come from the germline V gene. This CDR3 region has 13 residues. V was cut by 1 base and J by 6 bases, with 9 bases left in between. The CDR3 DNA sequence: TGTGCCAGCTCACCACGGACGTTGAATGGCTACACCTCC. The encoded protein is CASSPRTLNGYTS.

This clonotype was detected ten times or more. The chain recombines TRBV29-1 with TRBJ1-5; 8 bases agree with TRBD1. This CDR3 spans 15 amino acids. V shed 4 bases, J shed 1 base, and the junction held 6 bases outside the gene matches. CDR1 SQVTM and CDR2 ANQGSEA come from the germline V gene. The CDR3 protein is CSVAQGVGSNQPQHF. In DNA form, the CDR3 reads TGCAGCGTTGCACAGGGGGTTGGAAGCAATCAGCCCCAGCATTTT.

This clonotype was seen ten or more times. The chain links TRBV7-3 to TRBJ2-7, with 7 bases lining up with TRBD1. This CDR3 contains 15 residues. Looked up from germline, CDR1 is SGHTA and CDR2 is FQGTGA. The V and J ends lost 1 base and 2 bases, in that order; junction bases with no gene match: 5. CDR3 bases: TGTGCCAGCAGCTTAATCTGGGACAGAACCTACGAGCAGTACTTC. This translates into CASSLIWDRTYEQYF.

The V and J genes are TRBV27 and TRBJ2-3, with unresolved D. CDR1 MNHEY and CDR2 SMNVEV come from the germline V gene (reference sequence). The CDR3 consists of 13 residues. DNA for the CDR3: TGTGCGGCGCGTGGGTGGGTCTCAGATACGCAGTATTTT. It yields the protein CAARGWVSDTQYF.

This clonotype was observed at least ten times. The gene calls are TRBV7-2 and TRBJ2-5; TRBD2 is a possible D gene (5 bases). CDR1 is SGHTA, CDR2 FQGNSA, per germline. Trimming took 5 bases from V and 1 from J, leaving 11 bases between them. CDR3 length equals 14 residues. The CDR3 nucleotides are TGTGCCAGCAGCGCAGCGGCGCTCCAAGAGACCCAGTACTTC. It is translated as CASSAAALQETQYF.

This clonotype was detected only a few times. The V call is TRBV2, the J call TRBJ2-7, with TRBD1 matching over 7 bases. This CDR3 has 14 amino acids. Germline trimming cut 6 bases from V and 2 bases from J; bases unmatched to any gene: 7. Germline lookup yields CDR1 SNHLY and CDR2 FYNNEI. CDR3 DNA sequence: TGTGCCAGCAGCGCTAGACAGGGAGCCTACGAGCAGTACTTC. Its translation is CASSARQGAYEQYF. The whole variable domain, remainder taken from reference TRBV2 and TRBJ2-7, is EPEVTQTPSHQVTQMGQEVILRCVPISNHLYFYWYRQILGQKVEFLVSFYNNEISEKSEIFDDQFSVERPDGSNFTLKIRSTKLEDSAMYFCASSARQGAYEQYFGPGTRLTVT.

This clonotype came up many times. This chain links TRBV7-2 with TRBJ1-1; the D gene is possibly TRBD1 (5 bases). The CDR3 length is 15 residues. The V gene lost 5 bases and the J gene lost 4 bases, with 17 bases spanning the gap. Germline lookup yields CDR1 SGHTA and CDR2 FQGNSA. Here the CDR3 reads CASSLRVQWGTEAFF. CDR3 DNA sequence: TGTGCCAGCAGCCTCAGGGTTCAGTGGGGCACTGAAGCTTTCTTT.

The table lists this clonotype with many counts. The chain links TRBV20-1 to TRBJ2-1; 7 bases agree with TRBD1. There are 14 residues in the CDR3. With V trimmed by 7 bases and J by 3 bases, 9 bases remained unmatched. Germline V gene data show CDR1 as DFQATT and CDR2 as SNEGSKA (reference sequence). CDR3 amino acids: CSVVGGEVYNEQFF. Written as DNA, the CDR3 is TGCAGTGTTGTAGGGGGCGAAGTCTACAATGAGCAGTTCTTC.

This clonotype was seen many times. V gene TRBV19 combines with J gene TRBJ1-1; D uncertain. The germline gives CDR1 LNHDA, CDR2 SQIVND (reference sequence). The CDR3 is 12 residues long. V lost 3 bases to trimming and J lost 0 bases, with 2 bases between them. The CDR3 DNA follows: TGTGCCAGTAGTATGGTGAACACTGAAGCTTTCTTT. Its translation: CASSMVNTEAFF. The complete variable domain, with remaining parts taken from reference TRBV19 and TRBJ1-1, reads DGGITQSPKYLFRKEGQNVTLSCEQNLNHDAMYWYRQDPGQGLRLIYYSQIVNDFQKGDIAEGYSVSREKKESFPLTVTSAQKNPTAFYLCASSMVNTEAFFGQGTRLTVV.

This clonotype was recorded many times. CDR3: CASSSRTEPQYF. DNA of the CDR3: TGTGCCAGCAGCTCTCGGACAGAGCCGCAGTACTTC. This chain connects TRBV7-9 to TRBJ2-7, with D possibly being TRBD1 (6 bases). The CDR3 consists of 12 residues. CDR1 and CDR2 (germline): SEHNR, FQNEAQ (reference sequence). V lost 4 bases to trimming and J lost 9 bases, with 13 bases between them.

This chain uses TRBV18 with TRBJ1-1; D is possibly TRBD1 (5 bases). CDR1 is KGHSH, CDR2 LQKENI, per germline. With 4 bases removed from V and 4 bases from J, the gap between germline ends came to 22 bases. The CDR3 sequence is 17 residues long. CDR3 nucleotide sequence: TGTGCCAGCTCACGGCTGCCAGGGCGTCTATCCGGCACTGAAGCTTTCTTT. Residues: CASSRLPGRLSGTEAFF.

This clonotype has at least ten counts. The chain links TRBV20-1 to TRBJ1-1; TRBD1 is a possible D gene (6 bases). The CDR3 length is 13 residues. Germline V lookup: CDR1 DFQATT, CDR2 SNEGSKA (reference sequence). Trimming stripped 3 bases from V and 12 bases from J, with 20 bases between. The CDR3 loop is CSAREDSPPVTFF. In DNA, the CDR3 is TGCAGTGCTAGGGAGGACAGCCCGCCGGTGACTTTCTTT.

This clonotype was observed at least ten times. In DNA form, the CDR3 reads TGTGCCAGCAGCTTAGGGACAGGTTACTACGAGCAGTACTTC. Translated, it gives CASSLGTGYYEQYF. The rearrangement links TRBV7-2 to TRBJ2-7; 7 bases are a match to TRBD1. This CDR3 is built from 14 residues. Looked up from germline, CDR1 is SGHTA and CDR2 is FQGNSA. Unmatched junction bases numbered 3, after V lost 1 base and J lost 3 bases.

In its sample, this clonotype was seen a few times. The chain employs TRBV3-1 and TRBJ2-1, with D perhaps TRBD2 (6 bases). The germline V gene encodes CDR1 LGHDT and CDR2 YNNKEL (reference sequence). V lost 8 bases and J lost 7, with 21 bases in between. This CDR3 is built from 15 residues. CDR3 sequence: CASALGTQPGNEQFF. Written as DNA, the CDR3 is TGTGCCAGCGCCCTAGGGACTCAACCGGGAAATGAGCAGTTCTTC.

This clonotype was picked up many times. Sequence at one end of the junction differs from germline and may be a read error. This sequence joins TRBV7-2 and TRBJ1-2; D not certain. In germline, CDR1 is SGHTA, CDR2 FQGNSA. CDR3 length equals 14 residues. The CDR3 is CASTLGSWFYGYTF. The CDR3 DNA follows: TGTGCCAGCACCTTAGGTTCGTGGTTCTATGGCTACACCTTC. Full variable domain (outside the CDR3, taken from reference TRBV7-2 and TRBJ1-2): GAGVSQSPSNKVTEKGKDVELRCDPISGHTALYWYRQSLGQGLEFLIYFQGNSAPDKSGLPSDRFSAERTGGSVSTLTIQRTQQEDSAVYLCASTLGSWFYGYTFGSGTRLTVV.

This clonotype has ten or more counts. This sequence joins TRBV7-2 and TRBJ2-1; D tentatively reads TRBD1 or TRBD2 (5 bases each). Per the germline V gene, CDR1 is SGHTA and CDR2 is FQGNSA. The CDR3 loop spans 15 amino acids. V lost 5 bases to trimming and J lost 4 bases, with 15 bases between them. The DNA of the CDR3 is TGTGCCAGCAGCGTGGGACGGACACTTTACAATGAGCAGTTCTTC. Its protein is CASSVGRTLYNEQFF.

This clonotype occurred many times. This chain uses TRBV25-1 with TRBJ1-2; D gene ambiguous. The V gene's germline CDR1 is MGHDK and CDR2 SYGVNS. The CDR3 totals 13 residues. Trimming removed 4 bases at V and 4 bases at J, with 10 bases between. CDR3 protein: CASSATGPYGYTF. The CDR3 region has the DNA TGTGCCAGCAGTGCGACCGGGCCCTATGGCTACACCTTC.